Listed below are T cell receptor beta chains from one sample, sequenced in a study of shared clonotypes between healthy human individuals. Here immunoSEQ multiplex PCR was the method, and the copy in TCRdb shows in-frame clones only, minus some. The table has 1,400,000 or so clones, approximately 98.5% seen once. Material: naive CD4+ T cells sorted from blood. Receptor source: a young man in good health. The CDR3 runs from the conserved cysteine through the conserved F or W. The D gene is left open where the match is weak. Size tells how often a clone was seen (once, few, many) or the class of an expanded clone, and some rows leave it out.

>TRBV7-2|TRBJ2-7|.|.
TGTGCCAGCAGCTTAAGGGCATACTACGAGCAGTACTTC
CASSLRAYYEQYF
>TRBV11-2|TRBJ2-1|.|.
TGTGCCAGCAGCTTATTTCCCCCCAGTGGGGGCAATGAGCAGTTCTTC
CASSLFPPSGGNEQFF
>TRBV19|TRBJ1-5|.|TRBD1
TGTGCCAGTAGTGAGACCCGGGACAGGGGGCGGCAGCCCCAGCATTTT
CASSETRDRGRQPQHF
>TRBV5-1|TRBJ1-3|once|TRBD1
TGCGCCAGCAGCTGGACAGGGGGTATCTCTGGAAACACCATATATTTT
CASSWTGGISGNTIYF
>TRBV27|TRBJ2-7|.|TRBD1
TGTGCCAGCAGTTCGGCGTGGGACAGGATCTCCTACGAGCAGTACTTC
CASSSAWDRISYEQYF
>TRBV30|TRBJ2-3|.|.
TGTGCCTGGAGACTACGGCACAGGGATGCAGATACGCAGTATTTT
CAWRLRHRDADTQYF
>TRBV7-8|TRBJ2-1|.|.
TGTGCCAGCAGGCGTACTTCACCCGGCAATGAGCAGTTCTTC
CASRRTSPGNEQFF
>TRBV30|TRBJ2-7|.|.
TGTGCCTGGAATACAGACTACGAGCAGTACTTC
CAWNTDYEQYF
>TRBV28|TRBJ2-5|.|.
TGTGCCAGCAGCCTTATTCAGCAGGGGAGGGAGACCCAGTACTTC
CASSLIQQGRETQYF
>TRBV7-2|TRBJ2-1|.|TRBD2
TGTGCCAGCAGCACTAGCGGTTCCTACAATGAGCAGTTCTTC
CASSTSGSYNEQFF
>TRBV27|TRBJ2-1|.|.
TGTGCCAGCAGTCCTCTAAGCTCCTACAATGAGCAGTTCTTC
CASSPLSSYNEQFF
>TRBV2|TRBJ2-1|.|TRBD1
TGTGCCAGCAGTGACAGACAGGGCGGGTGGAATGAGCAGTTCTTC
CASSDRQGGWNEQFF
>TRBV9|TRBJ2-5|.|.
TGTGCCAGCAGCGTAGCGGTTAGCGCGACAGAGACCCAGTACTTC
CASSVAVSATETQYF
>TRBV7-8|TRBJ2-1|.|.
TGTGCCAGCAGCTCAGGGGCCCGTGATCATGAGCAGTTCTTC
CASSSGARDHEQFF
>TRBV5-1|TRBJ1-2|.|.
TGCGCCAGCCCGGGGGGGGCTGGCTACACCTTC
CASPGGAGYTF
>TRBV18|TRBJ2-2|.|.
TGTGCCAGCTCACCGAAAGGGGCCGGGGAGCTGTTTTTT
CASSPKGAGELFF
>TRBV20-1|TRBJ1-1|.|.
TGCAGTGCTAGCGGGGGGATTGAAGCTTTCTTT
CSASGGIEAFF
>TRBV5-1|TRBJ1-4|.|.
TGCGCCAGCAGCAACGGCGACAGTAGCAATGAAAAACTGTTTTTT
CASSNGDSSNEKLFF
>TRBV6-4|TRBJ2-3|.|.
TGTGCCCGCCCAAGGGGGTACACAGATACGCAGTATTTT
CARPRGYTDTQYF
>TRBV9|TRBJ1-4|once|.
TGTGCCAGCAGCGTGACAGCGATAGATGAAAAACTGTTTTTT
CASSVTAIDEKLFF
>TRBV9|TRBJ2-7|.|.
TGTGCCAGCAGCGTAGGGTCGGCGTTAACCTACGAGCAGTACTTC
CASSVGSALTYEQYF
>TRBV29-1|TRBJ2-1|.|.
TGCAGCGTTGCCAGCGTCTACAATGAGCAGTTCTTC
CSVASVYNEQFF
>TRBV25-1|TRBJ2-5|.|.
TGTGCCAGCAGTGCATTGCAGGGTTTTTGGGAGACCCAGTACTTC
CASSALQGFWETQYF
>TRBV6-6|TRBJ2-7|.|.
TGTGCCAGCAGTTGGGGGAACTCCTACGAGCAGTACTTC
CASSWGNSYEQYF
>TRBV20-1|TRBJ2-7|.|.
TGCAGTGCTCAGGGAAACGAGCAGTACTTC
CSAQGNEQYF
>TRBV27|TRBJ1-3|once|.
TGTGCCAGCAGTTTGAAAAGCTCTGGAAACACCATATATTTT
CASSLKSSGNTIYF
>TRBV2|TRBJ2-1|.|.
TGTGCCAGCAGTGACACCACAGACTCGGCCCTTCAAAACAATGAGCAGTTCTTC
CASSDTTDSALQNNEQFF
>TRBV18|TRBJ2-2|.|TRBD1
TGTGCCAGCTCACCTCTCTCAGGGGGCAGTAGCCTGGCCGGGGAGCTGTTTTTT
CASSPLSGGSSLAGELFF
>TRBV27|TRBJ2-7|.|.
TGTGCCAGCGGTGCAATAGGGCAGGGCCACGAGCAGTACTTC
CASGAIGQGHEQYF
>TRBV5-6|TRBJ1-1|.|TRBD1
TGTGCCAGCAGCCAGGACAGGGGTTACACTGAAGCTTTCTTT
CASSQDRGYTEAFF
>TRBV5-4|TRBJ2-5|.|TRBD1
TGTGCCAGCAACTTACAGGGGAGAGAGACCCAGTACTTC
CASNLQGRETQYF
>TRBV6-1|TRBJ2-1|.|.
TGTGCCGCCGGGCTAAATACCTACAATGAGCAGTTCTTC
CAAGLNTYNEQFF
>TRBV5-5|TRBJ2-3|.|TRBD1
TGTGCCAGCAGCTTACAGGGGGTCCCTAGCACAGATACGCAGTATTTT
CASSLQGVPSTDTQYF
>TRBV6-4|TRBJ2-3|once|TRBD2
TGTGCCAGCAGTGTCCACGCTAGCGGGAGCACAGATACGCAGTATTTT
CASSVHASGSTDTQYF
>TRBV5-1|TRBJ2-5|.|.
TGCGCCAGCAGTCCCGACCCCTCGGGGGCGCTGGGTGAGACCCAGTACTTC
CASSPDPSGALGETQYF
>TRBV4-3|TRBJ1-4|.|.
TGCGCCAGCAGCCCAAAAAAGGGGGTTACTAATGAAAAACTGTTTTTT
CASSPKKGVTNEKLFF
>TRBV5-1|TRBJ2-7|.|.
TGCGCCAGCAGCCTTCAGGGCGGCGGCTACGAGCAGTACTTC
CASSLQGGGYEQYF
>TRBV19|TRBJ2-2|.|.
TGTGCCAGTAGTCTCTTAAGCTCGAACACCGGGGAGCTGTTTTTT
CASSLLSSNTGELFF
>TRBV9|TRBJ2-2|.|TRBD2
TGTGCCAGCACTCGCCGGGCGGGAGCCACCGGGGAGCTGTTTTTT
CASTRRAGATGELFF